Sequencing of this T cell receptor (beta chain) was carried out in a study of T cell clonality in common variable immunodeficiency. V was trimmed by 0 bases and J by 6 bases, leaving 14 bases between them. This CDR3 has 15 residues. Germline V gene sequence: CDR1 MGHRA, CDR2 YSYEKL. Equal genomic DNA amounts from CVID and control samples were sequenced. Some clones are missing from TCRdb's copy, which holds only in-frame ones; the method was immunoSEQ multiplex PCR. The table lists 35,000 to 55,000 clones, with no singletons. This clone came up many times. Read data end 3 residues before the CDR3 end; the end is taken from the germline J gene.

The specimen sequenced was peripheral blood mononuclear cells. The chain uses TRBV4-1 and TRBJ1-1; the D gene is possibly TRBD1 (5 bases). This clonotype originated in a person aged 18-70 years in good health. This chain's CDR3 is CASSQERGKSSEAFF. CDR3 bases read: TGCGCCAGCAGCCAAGAGAGGGGAAAGAGCTCTGAA.